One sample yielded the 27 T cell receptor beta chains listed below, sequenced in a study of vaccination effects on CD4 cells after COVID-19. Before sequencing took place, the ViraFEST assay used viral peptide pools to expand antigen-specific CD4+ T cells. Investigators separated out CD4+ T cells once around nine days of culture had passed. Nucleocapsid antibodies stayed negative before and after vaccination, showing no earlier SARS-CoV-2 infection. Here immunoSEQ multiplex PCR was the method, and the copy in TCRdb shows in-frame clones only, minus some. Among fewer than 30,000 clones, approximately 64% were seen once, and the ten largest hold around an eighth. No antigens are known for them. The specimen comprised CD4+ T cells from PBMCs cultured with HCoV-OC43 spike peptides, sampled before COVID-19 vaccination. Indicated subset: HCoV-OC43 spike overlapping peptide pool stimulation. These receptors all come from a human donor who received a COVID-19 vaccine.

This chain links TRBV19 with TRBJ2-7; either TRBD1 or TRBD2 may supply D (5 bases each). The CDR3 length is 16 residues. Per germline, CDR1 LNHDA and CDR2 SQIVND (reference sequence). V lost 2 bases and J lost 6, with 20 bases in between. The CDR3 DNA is TGTGCCAGTAGTATATTCACCGGGACGAAGGTGGCCGAGCAGTACTTC. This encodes CASSIFTGTKVAEQYF. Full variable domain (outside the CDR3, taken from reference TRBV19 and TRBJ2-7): DGGITQSPKYLFRKEGQNVTLSCEQNLNHDAMYWYRQDPGQGLRLIYYSQIVNDFQKGDIAEGYSVSREKKESFPLTVTSAQKNPTAFYLCASSIFTGTKVAEQYFGPGTRLTVT.

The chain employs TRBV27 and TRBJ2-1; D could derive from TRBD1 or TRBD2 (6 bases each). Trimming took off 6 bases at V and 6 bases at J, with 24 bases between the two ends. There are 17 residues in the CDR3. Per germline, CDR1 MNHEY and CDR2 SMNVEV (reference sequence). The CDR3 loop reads CASRTWRGATWVNEQFF. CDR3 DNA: TGTGCCAGCAGGACCTGGAGGGGGGCGACCTGGGTCAATGAGCAGTTCTTC.

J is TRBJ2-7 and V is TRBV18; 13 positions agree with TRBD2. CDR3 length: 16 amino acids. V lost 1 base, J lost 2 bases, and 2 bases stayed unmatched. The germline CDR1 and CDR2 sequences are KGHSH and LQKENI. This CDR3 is CASSPRLAGGAYEQYF. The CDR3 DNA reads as TGTGCCAGCTCACCACGACTAGCGGGAGGAGCCTACGAGCAGTACTTC.

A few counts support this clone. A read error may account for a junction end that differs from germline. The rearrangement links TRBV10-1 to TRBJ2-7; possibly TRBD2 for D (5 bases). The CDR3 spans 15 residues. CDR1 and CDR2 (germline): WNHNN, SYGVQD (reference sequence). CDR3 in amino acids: CASSESVSGAVVLNF. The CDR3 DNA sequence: TGCGCCAGCAGTGAGTCGGTGAGCGGTGCCGTAGTGTTGAACTTC.

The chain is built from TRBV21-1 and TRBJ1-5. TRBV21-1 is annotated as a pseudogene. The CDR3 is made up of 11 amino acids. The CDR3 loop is CASSSNQPQHF. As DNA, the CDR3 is TGTGCCAGCAGCAGCAATCAGCCCCAGCATTTT.

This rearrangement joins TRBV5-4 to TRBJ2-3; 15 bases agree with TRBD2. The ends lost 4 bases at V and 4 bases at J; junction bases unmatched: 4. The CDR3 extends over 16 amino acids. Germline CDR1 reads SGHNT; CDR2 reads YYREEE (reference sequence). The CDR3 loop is CASSRTSGGEADTQYF. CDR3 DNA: TGTGCCAGCAGCCGGACTAGCGGGGGGGAGGCAGATACGCAGTATTTT.

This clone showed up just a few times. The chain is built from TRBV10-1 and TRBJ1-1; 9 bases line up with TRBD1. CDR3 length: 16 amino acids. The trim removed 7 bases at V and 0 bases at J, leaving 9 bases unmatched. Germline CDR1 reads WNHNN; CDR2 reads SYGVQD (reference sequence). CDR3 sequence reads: CASKPGQGGMNTEAFF. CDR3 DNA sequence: TGCGCCAGCAAGCCGGGACAGGGCGGCATGAACACTGAAGCTTTCTTT.

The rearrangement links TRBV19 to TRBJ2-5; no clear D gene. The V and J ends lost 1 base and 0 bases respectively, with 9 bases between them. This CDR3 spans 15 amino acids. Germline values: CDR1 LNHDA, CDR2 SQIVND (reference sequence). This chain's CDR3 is CASSIGVGHQETQYF. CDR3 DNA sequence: TGTGCCAGTAGTATAGGGGTAGGCCACCAAGAGACCCAGTACTTC.

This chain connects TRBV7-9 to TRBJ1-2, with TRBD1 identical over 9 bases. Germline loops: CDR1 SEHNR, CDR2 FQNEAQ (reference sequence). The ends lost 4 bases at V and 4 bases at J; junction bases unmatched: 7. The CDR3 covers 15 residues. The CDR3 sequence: CASSSKTGGVYGYTF. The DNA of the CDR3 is TGTGCCAGCAGCTCAAAAACAGGGGGCGTCTATGGCTACACCTTC.

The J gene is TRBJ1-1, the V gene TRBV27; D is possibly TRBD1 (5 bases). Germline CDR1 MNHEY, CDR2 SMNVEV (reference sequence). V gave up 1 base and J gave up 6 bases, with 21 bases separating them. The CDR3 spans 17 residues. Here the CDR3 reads CASSLLGSRGGVPEAFF. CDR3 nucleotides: TGTGCCAGCAGTTTATTGGGTTCTCGGGGAGGGGTCCCTGAAGCTTTCTTT.

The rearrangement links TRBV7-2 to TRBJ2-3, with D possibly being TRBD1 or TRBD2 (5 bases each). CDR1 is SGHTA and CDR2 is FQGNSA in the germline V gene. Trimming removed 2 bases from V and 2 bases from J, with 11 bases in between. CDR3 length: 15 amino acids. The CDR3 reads CASSLRGGFTDTQYF. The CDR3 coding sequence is TGTGCCAGCAGCTTACGGGGCGGGTTCACAGATACGCAGTATTTT.

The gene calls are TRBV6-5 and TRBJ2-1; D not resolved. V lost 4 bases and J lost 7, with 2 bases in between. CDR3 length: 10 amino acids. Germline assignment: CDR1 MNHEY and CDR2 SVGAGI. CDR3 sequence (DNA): TGTGCCAGCAGTTTTAATGAGCAGTTCTTC. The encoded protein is CASSFNEQFF.

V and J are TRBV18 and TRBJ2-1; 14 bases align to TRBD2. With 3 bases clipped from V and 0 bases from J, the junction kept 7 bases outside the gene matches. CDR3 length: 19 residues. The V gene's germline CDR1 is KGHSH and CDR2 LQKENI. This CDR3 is CASSPQRTSGGSSYNEQFF. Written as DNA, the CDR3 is TGTGCCAGCTCACCGCAAAGGACTAGCGGGGGGAGCTCCTACAATGAGCAGTTCTTC.

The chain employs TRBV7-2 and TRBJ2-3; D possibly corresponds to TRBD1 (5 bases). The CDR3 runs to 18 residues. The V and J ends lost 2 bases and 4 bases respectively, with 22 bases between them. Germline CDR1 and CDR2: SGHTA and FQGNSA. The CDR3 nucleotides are TGTGCCAGCAGCTTACCTCTTTGGACAAATCTGGGCGCAGATACGCAGTATTTT. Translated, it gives CASSLPLWTNLGADTQYF.

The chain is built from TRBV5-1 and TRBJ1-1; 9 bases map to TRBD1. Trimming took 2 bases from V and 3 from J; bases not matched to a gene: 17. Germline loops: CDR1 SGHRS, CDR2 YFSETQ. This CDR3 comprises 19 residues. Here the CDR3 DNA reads TGCGCCAGCAGCTTTGGGGCCGTAGGGGACAGGGTATTTTACACTGAAGCTTTCTTT. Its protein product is CASSFGAVGDRVFYTEAFF.

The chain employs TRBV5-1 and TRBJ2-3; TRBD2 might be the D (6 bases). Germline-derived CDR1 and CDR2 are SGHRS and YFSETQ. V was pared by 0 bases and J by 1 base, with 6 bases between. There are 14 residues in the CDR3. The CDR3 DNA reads TGCGCCAGCAGCTTGGGACTAGGCACAGATACGCAGTATTTT. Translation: CASSLGLGTDTQYF.

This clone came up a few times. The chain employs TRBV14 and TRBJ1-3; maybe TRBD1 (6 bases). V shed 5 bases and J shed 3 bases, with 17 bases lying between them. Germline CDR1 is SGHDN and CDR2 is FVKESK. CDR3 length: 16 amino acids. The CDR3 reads CASSSGQLLYGNTIYF. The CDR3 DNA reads TGTGCCAGCAGCTCAGGACAGCTCCTCTATGGAAACACCATATATTTT. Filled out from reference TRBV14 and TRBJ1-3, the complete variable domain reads EAGVTQFPSHSVIEKGQTVTLRCDPISGHDNLYWYRRVMGKEIKFLLHFVKESKQDESGMPNNRFLAERTGGTYSTLKVQPAELEDSGVYFCASSSGQLLYGNTIYFGEGSWLTVV.

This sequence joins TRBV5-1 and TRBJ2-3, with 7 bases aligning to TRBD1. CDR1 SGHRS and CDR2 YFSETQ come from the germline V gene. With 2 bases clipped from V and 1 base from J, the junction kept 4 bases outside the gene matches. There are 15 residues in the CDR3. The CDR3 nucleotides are TGCGCCAGCAGCTTTGACAGGGTGGGCACAGATACGCAGTATTTT. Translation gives CASSFDRVGTDTQYF. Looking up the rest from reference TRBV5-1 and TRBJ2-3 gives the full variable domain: KAGVTQTPRYLIKTRGQQVTLSCSPISGHRSVSWYQQTPGQGLQFLFEYFSETQRNKGNFPGRFSGRQFSNSRSEMNVSTLELGDSALYLCASSFDRVGTDTQYFGPGTRLTVL.

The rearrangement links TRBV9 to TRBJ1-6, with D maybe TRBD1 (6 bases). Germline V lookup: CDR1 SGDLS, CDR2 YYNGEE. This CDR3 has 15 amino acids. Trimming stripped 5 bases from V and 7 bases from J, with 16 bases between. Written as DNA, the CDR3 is TGTGCCAGCAGGCCCGGACAGCCAGACAATTCACCCCTCCACTTT. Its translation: CASRPGQPDNSPLHF.

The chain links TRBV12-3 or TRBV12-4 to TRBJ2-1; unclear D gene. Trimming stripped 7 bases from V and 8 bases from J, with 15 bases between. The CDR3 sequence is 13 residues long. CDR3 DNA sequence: TGTGCCAGCACCCCACGGGCAATGGATGAGCAGTTCTTC. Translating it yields CASTPRAMDEQFF.

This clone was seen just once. This CDR3 is CASSDPSTNDRVTYNEQFF. In nucleotides, the CDR3 is TGCGCCAGCAGTGATCCGTCGACGAACGACAGGGTTACCTACAATGAGCAGTTCTTC. This chain links TRBV10-1 with TRBJ2-1; the match to TRBD1 covers 7 bases. V was pared by 3 bases and J by 2 bases, with 16 bases of the junction left unmatched. Germline CDR1 and CDR2: WNHNN and SYGVQD (reference sequence). CDR3 size: 19 residues.

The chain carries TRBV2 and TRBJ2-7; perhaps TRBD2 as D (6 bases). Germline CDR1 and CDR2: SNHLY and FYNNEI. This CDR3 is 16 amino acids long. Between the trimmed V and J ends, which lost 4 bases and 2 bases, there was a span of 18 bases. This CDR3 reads CASSGGSGVDTYEQYF. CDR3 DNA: TGTGCCAGCAGTGGGGGTAGCGGCGTTGATACCTACGAGCAGTACTTC.

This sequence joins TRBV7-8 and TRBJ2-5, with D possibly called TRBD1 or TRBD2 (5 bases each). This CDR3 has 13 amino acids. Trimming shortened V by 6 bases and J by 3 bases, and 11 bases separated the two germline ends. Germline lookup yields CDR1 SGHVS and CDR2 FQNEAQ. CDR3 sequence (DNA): TGTGCCAGCAGTCCGGGGACCAAAGAGACCCAGTACTTC. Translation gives CASSPGTKETQYF.

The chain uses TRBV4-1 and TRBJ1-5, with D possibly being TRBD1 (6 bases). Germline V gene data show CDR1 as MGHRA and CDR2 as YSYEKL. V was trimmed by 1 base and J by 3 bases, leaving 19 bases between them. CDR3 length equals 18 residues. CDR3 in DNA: TGCGCCAGCAGCCAAGGAAGTTGGGGGCGGAGAACCAATCAGCCCCAGCATTTT. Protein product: CASSQGSWGRRTNQPQHF.

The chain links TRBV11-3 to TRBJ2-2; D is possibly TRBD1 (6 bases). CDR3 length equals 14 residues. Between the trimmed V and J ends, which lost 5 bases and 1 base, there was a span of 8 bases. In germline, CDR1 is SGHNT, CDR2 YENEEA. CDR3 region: CASSQTGNTGELFF. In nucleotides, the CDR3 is TGTGCCAGCAGCCAGACAGGGAACACCGGGGAGCTGTTTTTT.

The CDR3 nucleotides read TGTGCCAGCAGCAAACGGGTGGGACTAGCGAACAATGAGCAGTTCTTC. Translation: CASSKRVGLANNEQFF. The gene calls are TRBV21-1 and TRBJ2-1; TRBD2 reflects the table's D call only, with no check against the DNA. TRBV21-1 is deemed a pseudogene. The length of the CDR3 is 16 residues.

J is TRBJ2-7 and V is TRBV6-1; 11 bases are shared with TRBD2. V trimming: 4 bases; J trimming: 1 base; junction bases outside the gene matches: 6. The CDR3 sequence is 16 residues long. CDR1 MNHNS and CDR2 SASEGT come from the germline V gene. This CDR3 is CASSASGTSGSYEQYF. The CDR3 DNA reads TGTGCCAGCAGTGCCTCCGGGACTAGCGGTTCCTACGAGCAGTACTTC.